This TCR beta chain was retrieved from a study of OX40 agonist ivuxolimab in advanced cancers. About the study: Among those enrolled, mean age was about 58 years (range about 23 to 85) and 75% to 85% were male. About 42% of patients had received prior checkpoint inhibitor therapy. Study results and limitations: In CD8+ T cells, expanded clones were on average more numerous than in CD4+. In the expanded peripheral T cells, antigen specificity was never determined.

Some clones are missing from TCRdb's copy, which holds only in-frame ones; the method was immunoSEQ multiplex PCR. The data hold around 95,000 clones, with about nine tenths observed a single time. Regarding this clone: The antigen remains unidentified.

Trimming removed 6 bases from V and 8 bases from J, with 22 bases in between. CDR3 length: 15 amino acids. Germline lookup yields CDR1 LNHDA and CDR2 SQIVND (reference sequence). Sequenced material: CD4+ or CD8+ T cells sorted from blood, taken in a trial of the OX40 agonist ivuxolimab. This receptor was taken from an adult with an advanced solid tumor such as melanoma, head and neck, liver or kidney cancer. The chain joins TRBV19 to TRBJ1-2, with a tentative D call TRBD1 (6 bases). DNA for the CDR3: TGTGCCAGTAGCCCCGGGGGGCAGGCGCGACTAGGCTACACCTTC. This gives the protein CASSPGGQARLGYTF.